One and the same sample provided the 10 T cell receptor beta chains below, sequenced in a study of T cells in Graves' hyperthyroidism and ophthalmopathy. Amplification of TCR beta CDR3 regions used RNA as the template. TCR CDR3 underwent first-round RT-PCR with the HTBI primer set. TCRdb re-called the multiplex PCR reads through MiXCR, storing one row per CDR3 protein. Seen here are roughly 840,000 distinct CDR3 sequences, around 38% observed once, and the top ten hold approximately 8.7%. The sequencing sample was made of blood. These TCRs come from a man younger than 30 with Graves' hyperthyroidism.

This chain links TRBV5-4 with TRBJ1-4, with a weak D call TRBD1 (5 bases). The germline V gene has CDR1 SGHNT and CDR2 YYREEE (reference sequence). This CDR3 spans 12 amino acids. The CDR3 spells CAWGAGNEKLFF. CDR3 sequence (DNA): TGTGCATGGGGCGCCGGTAATGAAAAACTGTTTTTT.

This clonotype was counted many times. The chain is built from TRBV2 and TRBJ2-2, with D maybe TRBD1 (5 bases). Germline V gives CDR1 SNHLY, CDR2 FYNNEI. V was cut by 8 bases and J by 7 bases, with 14 bases left in between. The CDR3 spans 13 residues. The CDR3 spells CASGPRAGGELFF. CDR3 DNA sequence: TGTGCCAGCGGGCCCAGGGCTGGCGGGGAGCTGTTTTTT.

The chain combines TRBV29-1 with TRBJ1-5; no definite D call. V lost 2 bases and J 7 bases, leaving 15 bases between the germline ends. Germline CDR1 SQVTM, CDR2 ANQGSEA. The CDR3 sequence is 14 residues long. CDR3 coding DNA: TGCAGCGTTGAACAGACCCGGTCGGGCCAGCCCCAGCATTTT. Its translation: CSVEQTRSGQPQHF.

DNA of the CDR3: TGTGCCAGCAGCCAAGGGGCGGGAGCCCTCTACGAGCAGTACTTC. It codes for CASSQGAGALYEQYF. The V gene is TRBV3-1, the J gene TRBJ2-7; 7 positions match TRBD2. CDR1 and CDR2 from the germline V gene are LGHDT and YNNKEL (reference sequence). This CDR3 spans 15 amino acids. The ends lost 1 base at V and 3 bases at J; junction bases unmatched: 6.

This clonotype has a count of ten or more. This chain links TRBV10-2 with TRBJ2-2; 7 bases align to TRBD1. The V gene end was trimmed by 9 bases and the J gene end by 0 bases; junction bases not matched to a gene: 4. CDR1 is WSHSY and CDR2 is SAAADI in the germline V gene. The CDR3 consists of 14 residues. The CDR3 here is CARRTGANTGELFF. CDR3 nucleotide sequence: TGCGCCAGGCGGACAGGCGCGAACACCGGGGAGCTGTTTTTT.

The chain uses TRBV2 and TRBJ2-5; 13 positions agree with TRBD2. V was clipped by 7 bases and J by 5 bases; unmatched bases: 7. CDR1 is SNHLY, CDR2 FYNNEI, per germline. The CDR3 covers 15 residues. CDR3 sequence reads: CASTETSGRTETQYF. The CDR3 nucleotides read TGTGCCAGCACTGAGACTAGCGGGAGGACGGAGACCCAGTACTTC.

This clonotype was seen only a few times. The V and J genes are TRBV7-9 and TRBJ2-7, with 13 bases fitting TRBD2. This CDR3 region has 17 residues. V dropped 5 bases and J dropped 4; count of bases not matched to a gene: 11. Germline V lookup: CDR1 SEHNR, CDR2 FQNEAQ (reference sequence). The CDR3 loop reads CASSTGLAGEAPYEQYF. CDR3 DNA sequence: TGTGCCAGCAGCACAGGACTAGCGGGAGAGGCCCCATACGAGCAGTACTTC.

The rearrangement uses TRBV19 and TRBJ2-2, with a weak D call TRBD2 (5 bases). CDR1 and CDR2 from the germline V gene are LNHDA and SQIVND (reference sequence). The CDR3 sequence is 16 residues long. Trimming took 3 bases from V and 5 from J, leaving 16 bases between them. DNA of the CDR3: TGTGCCAGTAGTATCCTAAGTGGAGGCGGTACCGGGGAGCTGTTTTTT. Its translation is CASSILSGGGTGELFF.

The chain uses TRBV29-1 and TRBJ2-7; 8 bases agree with TRBD1. The germline gives CDR1 SQVTM, CDR2 ANQGSEA. CDR3 length equals 14 residues. The trim removed 5 bases at V and 0 bases at J, leaving 6 bases unmatched. CDR3 amino acids: CSVMTGASSYEQYF. DNA of the CDR3: TGCAGCGTTATGACAGGGGCCAGCTCCTACGAGCAGTACTTC.

This clonotype was counted ten times or more. This chain links TRBV2 with TRBJ1-1; no definite D call. Trimming pared 2 bases from V and 6 bases from J, leaving 10 bases between. Germline CDR1 reads SNHLY; CDR2 reads FYNNEI. This CDR3 is 13 amino acids long. In DNA, the CDR3 is TGTGCCAGCAGTGAATCGAGGGATGCTGAAGCTTTCTTT. Translating it yields CASSESRDAEAFF. The full variable domain, rest sourced from reference TRBV2 and TRBJ1-1, is EPEVTQTPSHQVTQMGQEVILRCVPISNHLYFYWYRQILGQKVEFLVSFYNNEISEKSEIFDDQFSVERPDGSNFTLKIRSTKLEDSAMYFCASSESRDAEAFFGQGTRLTVV.